These 29 T cell receptor beta chains originate from one sample sequenced in a study of blood T cells in healthy people across ages. Primed by a sample-barcoded 5' primer and a J-beta primer mix, a second PCR proceeded for 7 to 11 cycles. MiXCR, applied by TCRdb to the 5' RACE reads, yields one record per CDR3 protein. The table shows about 730,000 distinct CDR3 sequences, with 40% to 45% occurring only once. Sequencing input: blood. The receptors originated from a woman in her sixties in good health.

This clonotype has a single count. The DNA of the CDR3 is TGTGCCAGCAACAGGGAGGGCCGCCCATCCTACAATGAGCAGTTCTTC. Protein sequence: CASNREGRPSYNEQFF. The V call is TRBV28, the J call TRBJ2-1; D may be TRBD2 (7 bases). The CDR3 has 16 amino acids. Trimming removed 7 bases at V and 1 base at J, with 17 bases between. Germline-derived CDR1 and CDR2 are MDHEN and SYDVKM.

This clonotype is a singleton in its sample. J is TRBJ2-7 and V is TRBV30, with 10 bases aligning to TRBD1. Germline CDR1 GTSNPN, CDR2 SVGIG (reference sequence). Trimming removed 8 bases from V and 2 bases from J; junction bases left unmatched: 6. The CDR3 has 13 amino acids. The CDR3 protein is CAQDRGPPYEQYF. The CDR3 DNA follows: TGTGCCCAAGACAGGGGGCCTCCCTACGAGCAGTACTTC.

This clonotype has at least ten counts. The V and J genes are TRBV5-1 and TRBJ2-7; 9 nucleotides agree with TRBD2. CDR1 and CDR2 (germline): SGHRS, YFSETQ. The CDR3 loop spans 17 amino acids. J lost 2 bases, V lost 2 bases, and 11 bases had no gene match. CDR3 nucleotides: TGCGCCAGCAGCTTTGGTGCTAGCGGGGCCTCCCCCTACGAGCAGTACTTC. This sequence encodes CASSFGASGASPYEQYF.

The chain employs TRBV7-6 and TRBJ2-7, with 9 bases lining up with TRBD2. The length of the CDR3 is 17 residues. Germline V gene data show CDR1 as SGHVS and CDR2 as FNYEAQ. V lost 3 bases and J lost 2; bases outside the gene matches: 11. The chain's CDR3 is CASSFGDSGSSTYEQYF. The CDR3 DNA is TGTGCCAGCAGCTTCGGAGATAGCGGGAGTTCCACCTACGAGCAGTACTTC. The variable domain in full, with the rest retrieved from reference TRBV7-6 and TRBJ2-7, is GAGVSQSPRYKVTKRGQDVALRCDPISGHVSLYWYRQALGQGPEFLTYFNYEAQQDKSGLPNDRFSAERPEGSISTLTIQRTEQRDSAMYRCASSFGDSGSSTYEQYFGPGTRLTVT.

Concerning this clonotype: This is likely a read error, given that the CDR3 carries no conserved phenylalanine or tryptophan at its end. The chain couples TRBV5-1 to TRBJ2-1, with D uncertain. Trimming took 4 bases from V and 2 from J, leaving 10 bases between them. Germline V gene sequence: CDR1 SGHRS, CDR2 YFSETQ. This CDR3 is 14 amino acids long. CDR3 sequence (DNA): TGCGCCAGCAGCGCCCAATATCCCTACAATGAGCAGTTCTTA. It translates to CASSAQYPYNEQFL.

Worth noting for this clonotype: A junction boundary mismatches the germline segment, possibly from a read error. The genes are TRBV3-1 and TRBJ2-5; TRBD1 matches 11 bases. The DNA end favors TRBJ2-7, so the J call may be wrong. Germline CDR1 LGHDT, CDR2 YNNKEL (reference sequence). The CDR3 has 15 amino acids. In DNA form, the CDR3 reads TGTGCCAGCAGCCCCAGGACAGGGGGCTCCGACGAGCAGTACTTC. As protein: CASSPRTGGSDEQYF.

The gene calls are TRBV7-2 and TRBJ2-4, with D perhaps being TRBD1 or TRBD2 (7 bases each). TRBJ2-7 matches the DNA end more closely, so the J call is doubtful. This CDR3 has 18 residues. Germline assignment: CDR1 SGHTA and CDR2 FQGNSA. In DNA form, the CDR3 reads TGTGCCAGCAGCTTACAGGGGAGGGGCAGGGGGATACCCTACGAGCAGTACTTC. Its translation is CASSLQGRGRGIPYEQYF.

This chain links TRBV3-1 with TRBJ2-1; perhaps TRBD2 as D (7 bases). Trimming left V 1 base short and J 2 bases short, with 15 bases between. The CDR3 extends over 17 amino acids. Germline values: CDR1 LGHDT, CDR2 YNNKEL (reference sequence). CDR3 in amino acids: CASSQVSGGAAYNEQFF. The CDR3, as DNA: TGTGCCAGCAGCCAAGTGTCTGGGGGGGCGGCCTACAATGAGCAGTTCTTC.

This chain connects TRBV5-1 to TRBJ1-1; weak D call: TRBD1 (5 bases). This CDR3 contains 16 residues. The V end lost 4 bases, the J end lost 0 bases, and 16 bases lay between the germline ends. In germline, CDR1 is SGHRS, CDR2 YFSETQ. The CDR3 DNA follows: TGCGCCAGCAGCGGAACCCGGGACGTATTGAACACTGAAGCTTTCTTT. As protein: CASSGTRDVLNTEAFF.

This chain connects TRBV12-3 or TRBV12-4 to TRBJ2-3; TRBD1 or TRBD2 may be the D gene (5 bases each). The CDR3 spans 15 residues. The V end was cut by 3 bases, the J end by 2 bases, with 12 bases between. CDR3 amino acids: CASSFPTAATDTQYF. The CDR3 bases are TGTGCCAGCAGTTTCCCGACAGCGGCCACAGATACGCAGTATTTT.

The table lists this clonotype with a few counts. The chain employs TRBV29-1 and TRBJ1-1, with unresolved D. Between the trimmed V and J ends, which lost 3 bases and 1 base, there was a span of 6 bases. The CDR3 is made up of 12 amino acids. CDR1 and CDR2 from the germline V gene are SQVTM and ANQGSEA. This CDR3 reads CSVEASNTEAFF. DNA for the CDR3: TGCAGCGTTGAGGCTTCGAACACTGAAGCTTTCTTT. Combining the CDR3 with reference TRBV29-1 and TRBJ1-1 gives the whole variable domain SAVISQKPSRDICQRGTSLTIQCQVDSQVTMMFWYRQQPGQSLTLIATANQGSEATYESGFVIDKFPISRPNLTFSTLTVSNMSPEDSSIYLCSVEASNTEAFFGQGTRLTVV.

This chain uses TRBV20-1 with TRBJ2-3, with TRBD2 matching over 9 bases. Germline V gene lookup returns CDR1 DFQATT and CDR2 SNEGSKA (reference sequence). The CDR3 spans 15 residues. Unmatched junction bases numbered 2, after V lost 0 bases and J lost 1 base. The CDR3 here is CSAREASGGTDTQYF. The CDR3 DNA sequence: TGCAGTGCTAGAGAAGCTAGCGGGGGCACAGATACGCAGTATTTT.

This rearrangement joins TRBV6-2 or TRBV6-3 to TRBJ2-5; 9 nucleotides match TRBD2. TRBJ2-7 explains the end of the DNA better; the J call may be wrong. Per the germline V gene, CDR1 is MNHEY and CDR2 is SVGEGT. The CDR3 consists of 15 residues. For the CDR3, the DNA is TGTGCCAGCAGGCCCCTTAGGCGGGAGGGACACGAGCAGTACTTC. Amino acid sequence: CASRPLRREGHEQYF.

The J gene is TRBJ2-3, the V gene TRBV28, with 7 bases that match TRBD2. The CDR3 length is 15 residues. The V segment lost 2 bases and the J segment 4 bases; nucleotides outside the gene matches: 6. The germline V gene has CDR1 MDHEN and CDR2 SYDVKM. The CDR3 loop is CASSLSGKNADTQYF. The CDR3 coding sequence is TGTGCCAGCAGTTTAAGCGGGAAGAACGCAGATACGCAGTATTTT.

The chain joins TRBV2 to TRBJ2-3; D not resolved. This CDR3 spans 13 amino acids. V lost 7 bases to trimming and J lost 3 bases, with 11 bases between them. Germline CDR1 is SNHLY and CDR2 is FYNNEI. The CDR3 sequence is CASILKGTDTQYF. DNA for the CDR3: TGTGCCAGCATCTTGAAGGGAACAGATACGCAGTATTTT.

This sequence joins TRBV7-2 and TRBJ1-1, with D unresolved. CDR3 length equals 14 residues. V lost 2 bases and J 1 base, leaving 8 bases between the germline ends. Per germline, CDR1 SGHTA and CDR2 FQGNSA. CDR3 nucleotide sequence: TGTGCCAGCAGCTTATCCCGGTCGAACACTGAAGCTTTCTTT. This gives the protein CASSLSRSNTEAFF.

The V and J genes are TRBV5-1 and TRBJ2-3, with 7 bases matching TRBD1. After removal of 3 bases from V and 6 bases from J, the junction contained 13 bases not matched to a gene. This CDR3 has 16 amino acids. Germline V gene lookup returns CDR1 SGHRS and CDR2 YFSETQ. Here the CDR3 reads CASSSITGVMRDTQYF. The CDR3 DNA reads as TGCGCCAGCAGCTCAATAACAGGGGTCATGAGGGATACGCAGTATTTT.

This chain connects TRBV20-1 to TRBJ1-2, with D possibly matching TRBD1 (6 bases). V was cut by 0 bases and J by 2 bases, with 16 bases left in between. Germline lookup yields CDR1 DFQATT and CDR2 SNEGSKA (reference sequence). The CDR3 spans 16 residues. The CDR3 is CSARDGGASRNYGYTF. CDR3 in DNA: TGCAGTGCTAGAGATGGGGGGGCGTCCCGAAACTATGGCTACACCTTC.

V is TRBV20-1 and J is TRBJ1-5, with unresolved D. This CDR3 has 16 amino acids. V was cut by 0 bases and J by 0 bases, with 12 bases left in between. The V gene's germline CDR1 is DFQATT and CDR2 SNEGSKA (reference sequence). The CDR3 loop is CSARDGGRDSNQPQHF. The CDR3 coding sequence is TGCAGTGCTAGAGATGGTGGTCGGGATAGCAATCAGCCCCAGCATTTT.

CDR3 protein: CAIRGGQGGKAFF. Here the CDR3 DNA reads TGTGCCATCAGGGGGGGACAGGGCGGGAAGGCTTTCTTT. The chain recombines TRBV10-3 with TRBJ1-1, with 9 positions matching TRBD1. The V gene end was trimmed by 6 bases and the J gene end by 11 bases; junction bases not matched to a gene: 10. Germline V lookup: CDR1 ENHRY, CDR2 SYGVKD. The CDR3 covers 13 residues.

J is TRBJ2-5 and V is TRBV20-1, with 10 nucleotides matching TRBD1. Germline loops: CDR1 DFQATT, CDR2 SNEGSKA (reference sequence). J gave up 5 bases and V 5 bases, and 8 bases lay outside the gene matches. The CDR3 extends over 14 amino acids. The CDR3, as DNA: TGCAGTGCTCGACAGGGGGCTATCCAGGAGACCCAGTACTTC. This translates into CSARQGAIQETQYF.

V gene TRBV3-1 combines with J gene TRBJ2-7; no definite D call. The J call could be wrong; TRBJ2-5 is a better fit for the DNA end. Per germline, CDR1 LGHDT and CDR2 YNNKEL (reference sequence). This CDR3 is built from 14 residues. CDR3 residues: CASSQDATEETQYF. Written as DNA, the CDR3 is TGTGCCAGCAGCCAAGATGCAACTGAGGAGACCCAGTACTTC.

This clonotype was detected only a few times. The J gene is TRBJ2-1, the V gene TRBV20-1; 9 bases fit TRBD2. The CDR3 runs 14 residues. Germline V lookup: CDR1 DFQATT, CDR2 SNEGSKA (reference sequence). After removal of 6 bases from V and 4 bases from J, the junction contained 7 bases not matched to a gene. The CDR3 spells CSAPGLARYNEQFF. The CDR3 nucleotides are TGCAGTGCCCCAGGACTAGCGAGATACAATGAGCAGTTCTTC.

This clonotype was picked up a small number of times. The chain uses TRBV12-3 or TRBV12-4 and TRBJ1-4, with a weak D call TRBD1 (5 bases). This CDR3 region has 15 residues. Trimming took off 5 bases at V and 7 bases at J, with 17 bases between the two ends. The CDR3 region has the DNA TGTGCCAGCAGTGCCAGGACCCAGGGATTTGAAAAACTGTTTTTT. Its translation: CASSARTQGFEKLFF.

Only a few counts were recorded for this clonotype. The chain links TRBV10-3 to TRBJ2-1; 8 nucleotides align to TRBD2. Germline CDR1 and CDR2: ENHRY and SYGVKD. V was clipped by 6 bases and J by 5 bases; unmatched bases: 3. This CDR3 is built from 13 residues. This CDR3 is CAIRSGGNNEQFF. CDR3 DNA sequence: TGTGCCATCAGAAGCGGGGGCAACAATGAGCAGTTCTTC.

The sample holds one count of this clonotype. V is TRBV7-2 and J is TRBJ2-3; 9 bases align to TRBD2. In germline, CDR1 is SGHTA, CDR2 FQGNSA. J lost 3 bases, V lost 1 base, and 5 bases had no gene match. This CDR3 spans 16 amino acids. The CDR3 DNA follows: TGTGCCAGCAGCTTAGTTAGCGGGGGTGGGACAGATACGCAGTATTTT. This codes for CASSLVSGGGTDTQYF.

The chain recombines TRBV5-1 with TRBJ2-5; D is possibly TRBD2 (5 bases). Trimming removed 4 bases at V and 0 bases at J, with 7 bases between. Germline CDR1 and CDR2: SGHRS and YFSETQ. This CDR3 has 13 amino acids. The DNA for the CDR3 is TGCGCCAGCAGCAGGAGGAACCAAGAGACCCAGTACTTC. This translates into CASSRRNQETQYF.

Comment on this clonotype: A read error is possible here, since a much larger clone lies one base away. The rearrangement joins TRBV4-1 to TRBJ2-3; 13 bases are shared with TRBD2. V gave up 3 bases and J gave up 3 bases; unmatched junction bases: 6. The CDR3 spans 17 residues. Per the germline V gene, CDR1 is MGHRA and CDR2 is YSYEKL. The CDR3 bases are TGCGCCAGCAGCCATGAGACTAGCGGGGGGAGGACAGATACGCAGTATTTT. It codes for CASSHETSGGRTDTQYF.

This clonotype was observed a handful of times. The rearrangement links TRBV11-2 to TRBJ2-7, with no clear D. The CDR3 spans 13 residues. In germline, CDR1 is SGHAT, CDR2 FQNNGV. V was cut by 5 bases and J by 3 bases, with 11 bases left in between. CDR3 sequence reads: CASSPPANYEQYF. The DNA of the CDR3 is TGTGCCAGCAGCCCGCCGGCCAACTACGAGCAGTACTTC.